These 20 T cell receptor beta chains came from one sample sequenced in a study of cytomegalovirus exposure and HLA in healthy donors. Measured with immunoSEQ multiplex PCR; TCRdb has only the in-frame clones, and not every one. This sample has roughly 150,000 clones, with approximately 94% found just once. The source material was PBMCs. The receptors stem from a man younger than 30 in good health and CMV-seropositive.

The chain employs TRBV28 and TRBJ2-2, with TRBD1 matching over 9 bases. From germline, CDR1 is MDHEN and CDR2 SYDVKM. Trimming at V came to 3 bases and at J to 5 bases, leaving 4 bases not matched to a gene. This CDR3 region has 15 residues. The CDR3 here is CASSFGDRETGELFF. CDR3 bases: TGTGCCAGCAGTTTTGGGGACAGGGAAACCGGGGAGCTGTTTTTT.

The V call is TRBV30, the J call TRBJ1-6, with D maybe TRBD1 (6 bases). CDR3 length equals 14 residues. V lost 1 base and J 6 bases, leaving 10 bases between the germline ends. The germline V gene has CDR1 GTSNPN and CDR2 SVGIG (reference sequence). The CDR3 spells CAWSGGGPNSPLHF. The DNA for the CDR3 is TGTGCCTGGAGTGGGGGGGGGCCTAATTCACCCCTCCACTTT.

The DNA of the CDR3 is TGTGCCAGCAAGCCAGGGCTAAGACTAGTATCCTACGAGCAGTACTTC. Its protein is CASKPGLRLVSYEQYF. This chain links TRBV2 with TRBJ2-7; D perhaps matches TRBD2 (6 bases). Germline assignment: CDR1 SNHLY and CDR2 FYNNEI. The CDR3 loop spans 16 amino acids. The ends were cut back, 7 bases at V and 1 base at J, with 20 bases in the middle.

CDR3 in amino acids: CASSSSRGTGGGYTF. For the CDR3, the DNA is TGTGCCAGCAGCTCCTCTCGCGGGACAGGGGGTGGCTACACCTTC. The chain carries TRBV7-2 and TRBJ1-2, with TRBD1 matching over 11 bases. The CDR3 has 15 residues. The V and J ends lost 4 bases and 7 bases, in that order; junction bases with no gene match: 8. Germline V gene data show CDR1 as SGHTA and CDR2 as FQGNSA.

The chain employs TRBV19 and TRBJ1-1, with unresolved D. The CDR3 loop spans 13 amino acids. Germline V gene data show CDR1 as LNHDA and CDR2 as SQIVND (reference sequence). V was shortened by 7 bases and J by 4 bases, with 13 bases between the two germline ends. The DNA of the CDR3 is TGTGCCAGTAACCTAGGTGGTAGCACTGAAGCTTTCTTT. It is translated as CASNLGGSTEAFF.

The chain uses TRBV5-1 and TRBJ2-1; TRBD2 might be the D (6 bases). This CDR3 contains 15 residues. V was clipped by 0 bases and J by 5 bases, with 12 bases between them. Germline V gene data show CDR1 as SGHRS and CDR2 as YFSETQ. The CDR3 reads CASSLVSSANNEQFF. Written as DNA, the CDR3 is TGCGCCAGCAGCTTGGTGTCTAGCGCCAACAATGAGCAGTTCTTC.

CDR3 DNA sequence: TGCGCCAGCAGCTTGGCCTACAGGGACCTGATTTGGGGCTACACCTTC. Encoded protein: CASSLAYRDLIWGYTF. The gene calls are TRBV5-1 and TRBJ1-2, with D possibly TRBD1 on 6 matching bases. Per the germline V gene, CDR1 is SGHRS and CDR2 is YFSETQ. The germline V and J ends were trimmed by 0 bases and 8 bases, with 20 bases remaining between them. The CDR3 has 16 amino acids.

This chain links TRBV4-1 with TRBJ2-7, with D possibly being TRBD2 (7 bases). CDR3 length: 17 amino acids. Germline V lookup: CDR1 MGHRA, CDR2 YSYEKL. V was trimmed by 1 base and J by 1 base, leaving 17 bases between them. CDR3 in DNA: TGCGCCAGCAGCCAAGTATTCGGGGAGGGGGTATCCTACGAGCAGTACTTC. It yields the protein CASSQVFGEGVSYEQYF.

The gene calls are TRBV2 and TRBJ1-5; TRBD1 agrees at 10 bases. Germline V gene sequence: CDR1 SNHLY, CDR2 FYNNEI. The trim removed 6 bases at V and 7 bases at J, leaving 9 bases unmatched. The CDR3 is 15 residues long. The CDR3 region is CASRQDRGYNQPQHF. CDR3 in DNA: TGTGCCAGCAGACAGGACAGGGGGTACAACCAGCCCCAGCATTTT.

This clone was recorded only once. This sequence joins TRBV2 and TRBJ1-1; possible D gene TRBD1, 6 bases. CDR3 length: 14 amino acids. The germline gives CDR1 SNHLY, CDR2 FYNNEI. V lost 3 bases and J lost 0, with 8 bases in between. The CDR3 DNA reads as TGTGCCAGCAGTGACGGGACACTGAACACTGAAGCTTTCTTT. Protein: CASSDGTLNTEAFF.

The chain employs TRBV20-1 and TRBJ2-7; D remains unclear. Germline CDR1 reads DFQATT; CDR2 reads SNEGSKA (reference sequence). V lost 1 base, J lost 6 bases, and 7 bases lay in between. The CDR3 sequence is 11 residues long. The CDR3 DNA follows: TGCAGTGCTAGAGCTAGTACCGAGCAGTACTTC. Translation: CSARASTEQYF.

The chain is built from TRBV28 and TRBJ2-7; 10 bases match TRBD1. The CDR3 loop spans 15 amino acids. Germline CDR1 is MDHEN and CDR2 is SYDVKM. The trim removed 6 bases at V and 4 bases at J, leaving 9 bases unmatched. The CDR3 DNA sequence: TGTGCCAGCAGGGGGCGGGGGACAGGGGCTTACGAGCAGTACTTC. Translation: CASRGRGTGAYEQYF. The full variable domain, completed using reference TRBV28 and TRBJ2-7, is DVKVTQSSRYLVKRTGEKVFLECVQDMDHENMFWYRQDPGLGLRLIYFSYDVKMKEKGDIPEGYSVSREKKERFSLILESASTNQTSMYLCASRGRGTGAYEQYFGPGTRLTVT.

This chain connects TRBV7-8 to TRBJ2-5; maybe TRBD2 (6 bases). V was trimmed by 0 bases and J by 9 bases, leaving 14 bases between them. The germline V gene has CDR1 SGHVS and CDR2 FQNEAQ. This CDR3 comprises 14 residues. CDR3 sequence (DNA): TGTGCCAGCAGCTTAGCTAGGGACTCCAGGTCCCAGTACTTC. Translated: CASSLARDSRSQYF.

V and J are TRBV28 and TRBJ1-2; 10 positions agree with TRBD1. Trimming took 5 bases from V and 2 from J; bases not matched to a gene: 5. CDR3 size: 15 residues. Germline CDR1 reads MDHEN; CDR2 reads SYDVKM. The CDR3, as DNA: TGTGCCAGCAGTCCACGGGACAGGGGCAACTATGGCTACACCTTC. Its protein is CASSPRDRGNYGYTF.

The chain employs TRBV7-9 and TRBJ1-5; D unresolved. The V gene's germline CDR1 is SEHNR and CDR2 FQNEAQ (reference sequence). The CDR3 length is 16 residues. Trimming left V 1 base short and J 1 base short, with 11 bases between. CDR3 DNA sequence: TGTGCCAGCAGCTTAGGGGAGGGCTGGAGCAATCAGCCCCAGCATTTT. It is translated as CASSLGEGWSNQPQHF.

This chain links TRBV2 with TRBJ2-3, with 12 bases that match TRBD2. The CDR3 runs 13 residues. V shed 6 bases, J shed 14 bases, and the junction held 9 bases outside the gene matches. Germline V lookup: CDR1 SNHLY, CDR2 FYNNEI. The CDR3 nucleotides are TGTGCCAGCAGCGGGACTAGCGGGTCCCATCGGTATTTT. Residues: CASSGTSGSHRYF.

The rearrangement joins TRBV14 to TRBJ2-6; D not certain. The CDR3 loop spans 14 amino acids. Germline CDR1 and CDR2: SGHDN and FVKESK. V lost 4 bases, J lost 1 base, and 5 bases lay in between. The CDR3 DNA reads TGTGCCAGCAGCCGAGCGTCTGGGGCCAACGTCCTGACTTTC. Encoded protein: CASSRASGANVLTF.

This rearrangement joins TRBV7-9 to TRBJ2-3; D ambiguous. This CDR3 spans 13 amino acids. Germline CDR1 and CDR2: SEHNR and FQNEAQ (reference sequence). Trimming stripped 3 bases from V and 1 base from J, with 5 bases between. CDR3 region: CASSLTGTDTQYF. The CDR3 DNA is TGTGCCAGCAGCTTGACTGGCACAGATACGCAGTATTTT.

V and J are TRBV18 and TRBJ1-3; D gene uncertain. Germline V gene sequence: CDR1 KGHSH, CDR2 LQKENI. The CDR3 extends over 14 amino acids. V lost 2 bases and J 0 bases, leaving 5 bases between the germline ends. The CDR3 loop reads CASSPESSGNTIYF. CDR3 coding DNA: TGTGCCAGCTCACCAGAGAGCTCTGGAAACACCATATATTTT. Using reference TRBV18 and TRBJ1-3 for the parts outside the CDR3, the full variable domain is NAGVMQNPRHLVRRRGQEARLRCSPMKGHSHVYWYRQLPEEGLKFMVYLQKENIIDESGMPKERFSAEFPKEGPSILRIQQVVRGDSAAYFCASSPESSGNTIYFGEGSWLTVV.

The rearrangement links TRBV10-3 to TRBJ2-7; D is possibly TRBD1 (5 bases). The V gene lost 0 bases and the J gene lost 0 bases, with 9 bases spanning the gap. CDR1 is ENHRY and CDR2 is SYGVKD in the germline V gene. The CDR3 contains 15 residues. The CDR3 sequence: CAISESARGSYEQYF. DNA for the CDR3: TGTGCCATCAGTGAGTCGGCTAGGGGCTCCTACGAGCAGTACTTC.